This T cell receptor (beta chain) was captured by sequencing in a study of shared clonotypes between healthy human individuals. The study, taken as a whole, reports: Naive CD4 clonotype sharing across a few donors was around 5%. Generation of non-shared clonotypes was less probable than generation of clonotypes shared by all four donors.

The CDR3 totals 15 residues. CDR1 is MNHEY, CDR2 SMNVEV, per germline (reference sequence). Trimming removed 3 bases from V and 4 bases from J; junction bases left unmatched: 5. This clone was seen once. Its antigen is as yet unknown. Study processing details: ImmunoSEQ sequences covered only the junction and lacked quality scores; filtering therefore differed. Clones were read by immunoSEQ multiplex PCR, and TCRdb kept only the in-frame ones, dropping some. The V and J calls and clone size are taken from that table; D and trimming were inferred from the DNA. Here the sample spans more than 1 million clones, approximately 80% being singletons.

The genes are TRBV27 and TRBJ2-7; TRBD2 agrees at 11 bases. The source of this sequence is a man between 18 and 29 years old in good health. Some clones in this sample may be carry-over from other donors' samples. Input material: memory CD4+ T cells from PBMCs. Regarding subset: CD45RA-negative fraction. CDR3 sequence: CASSFYGTSGYEQYF. CDR3 coding DNA: TGTGCCAGCAGTTTTTATGGGACTAGCGGATACGAGCAGTACTTC.